This entry lists 29 T cell receptor beta chains sequenced from one sample in a study of T cell responses to AZD1222 COVID-19 vaccine. Sequencing was performed with immunoSEQ multiplex PCR; in TCRdb, only in-frame clones are kept and a portion is missing. Among about 120,000 clones listed, roughly 84% were seen once. The sequences come from peripheral blood, collected on day 0 of AZD1222 vaccination. These receptors all come from an adult in good health.

The V call is TRBV13, the J call TRBJ2-6; a possible D gene is TRBD1 (6 bases). The CDR3 is 15 residues long. Germline lookup yields CDR1 PRHDT and CDR2 FYEKMQ (reference sequence). Trimming stripped 5 bases from V and 2 bases from J, with 10 bases between. For the CDR3, the DNA is TGTGCCAGCAGCGCCGGGGACACTGGGGCCAACGTCCTGACTTTC. Translating it yields CASSAGDTGANVLTF.

The chain combines TRBV11-2 with TRBJ2-2; TRBD2 matches at 7 bases. The junction had 5 bases not matched to a gene; V was cut back by 5 bases and J by 2 bases. CDR3 size: 15 residues. Germline CDR1 is SGHAT and CDR2 is FQNNGV. DNA for the CDR3: TGTGCCAGCAGCCCCGGGACTACCAACACCGGGGAGCTGTTTTTT. Translating gives CASSPGTTNTGELFF.

The chain uses TRBV28 and TRBJ2-7, with a weak D call TRBD1 (9 bases). The length of the CDR3 is 22 residues. V shed 2 bases and J shed 0 bases, with 32 bases lying between them. Germline V gene data show CDR1 as MDHEN and CDR2 as SYDVKM. The DNA for the CDR3 is TGTGCCAGCAGTTTACCTACGGGACAGGGATTATATAGCGGGGATCTCTCCTACGAGCAGTACTTC. This translates into CASSLPTGQGLYSGDLSYEQYF. The whole variable domain, remainder taken from reference TRBV28 and TRBJ2-7, is DVKVTQSSRYLVKRTGEKVFLECVQDMDHENMFWYRQDPGLGLRLIYFSYDVKMKEKGDIPEGYSVSREKKERFSLILESASTNQTSMYLCASSLPTGQGLYSGDLSYEQYFGPGTRLTVT.

This clone was detected once. The chain joins TRBV4-2 to TRBJ1-1; D gene unclear. Trimming took 4 bases from V and 0 from J, leaving 15 bases between them. The CDR3 is 16 residues long. The V gene's germline CDR1 is LGHNA and CDR2 YNFKEQ. The CDR3, as DNA: TGTGCCAGCAGCCGAGACCCCCTCTCCATGAACACTGAAGCTTTCTTT. This gives the protein CASSRDPLSMNTEAFF.

V and J are TRBV6-4 and TRBJ2-2, with TRBD1 matching over 10 bases. After removal of 2 bases from V and 6 bases from J, the junction contained 0 bases not matched to a gene. The V gene's germline CDR1 is MRHNA and CDR2 SNTAGT. CDR3 length equals 14 residues. CDR3 coding DNA: TGTGCCAGCAGTGACGGACAGGGGGCCGGGGAGCTGTTTTTT. This gives the protein CASSDGQGAGELFF.

J is TRBJ1-4 and V is TRBV6-5; no clear D gene. There are 15 residues in the CDR3. CDR1 is MNHEY, CDR2 SVGAGI, per germline. Trimming took off 7 bases at V and 0 bases at J, with 12 bases between the two ends. The CDR3 region has the DNA TGTGCCAGCATTCCCCATTTTGCAACTAATGAAAAACTGTTTTTT. Protein sequence: CASIPHFATNEKLFF.

The rearrangement links TRBV9 to TRBJ2-5; the D is unclear. The germline V gene encodes CDR1 SGDLS and CDR2 YYNGEE. CDR3 length equals 14 residues. Deletions cut 5 bases from V and 2 bases from J, with 13 bases between. CDR3: CASSELGNQETQYF. In nucleotides, the CDR3 is TGTGCCAGCAGTGAGCTGGGTAATCAAGAGACCCAGTACTTC.

This rearrangement joins TRBV5-4 to TRBJ2-7, with D uncertain. The CDR3 extends over 14 amino acids. Looked up from germline, CDR1 is SGHNT and CDR2 is YYREEE (reference sequence). The V end was cut by 3 bases, the J end by 6 bases, with 16 bases between. CDR3 protein: CASSYEDPTLEQYF. Here the CDR3 DNA reads TGTGCCAGCAGCTACGAGGATCCTACCCTCGAGCAGTACTTC.

This clone was counted once. J is TRBJ2-5 and V is TRBV6-6; D is unresolved. Trimming took 11 bases from V and 5 from J, leaving 12 bases between them. The CDR3 is made up of 11 amino acids. CDR1 is MNHNY and CDR2 is SVGAGI in the germline V gene (reference sequence). Here the CDR3 reads CAGSSGETQYF. The CDR3, as DNA: TGTGCCGGATCATCAGGCGAGACCCAGTACTTC.

V and J are TRBV28 and TRBJ1-4; 9 positions match TRBD1. Germline V lookup: CDR1 MDHEN, CDR2 SYDVKM. Germline trimming cut 1 base from V and 4 bases from J; bases unmatched to any gene: 4. This CDR3 is 16 amino acids long. The CDR3 DNA is TGTGCCAGCAGTTTATACAGGGGGCGGGTTAATGAAAAACTGTTTTTT. Its translation: CASSLYRGRVNEKLFF.

The J gene is TRBJ1-2, the V gene TRBV15; D not certain. The CDR3 has 11 amino acids. Trimming took 5 bases from V and 6 from J, leaving 7 bases between them. CDR1 is LNHNV and CDR2 is YYDKDF in the germline V gene (reference sequence). The CDR3 DNA reads TGTGCCACCAGCTTTGGGCATGGCTACACCTTC. Encoded protein: CATSFGHGYTF. The full variable domain, rest sourced from reference TRBV15 and TRBJ1-2, is DAMVIQNPRYQVTQFGKPVTLSCSQTLNHNVMYWYQQKSSQAPKLLFHYYDKDFNNEADTPDNFQSRRPNTSFCFLDIRSPGLGDTAMYLCATSFGHGYTFGSGTRLTVV.

This chain joins TRBV28 and TRBJ1-6, with 9 bases matching TRBD1. Germline-derived CDR1 and CDR2 are MDHEN and SYDVKM. CDR3 length: 16 residues. V was clipped by 4 bases and J by 14 bases; unmatched bases: 15. The CDR3 DNA reads as TGTGCCAGCAGTTCCGCGGCCGGGACAGGGCTAACAACCCTCCACTTT. Its translation is CASSSAAGTGLTTLHF.

This clone has only a few counts. V usage is TRBV28 and J usage is TRBJ2-7; D remains ambiguous. The V end was cut by 5 bases, the J end by 7 bases, with 18 bases between. The CDR3 is 14 residues long. In germline, CDR1 is MDHEN, CDR2 SYDVKM. Here the CDR3 DNA reads TGTGCCAGCAGTCCACTGCGCGGAATAGGTGAGCAGTACTTC. The encoded protein is CASSPLRGIGEQYF.

V gene TRBV7-2 combines with J gene TRBJ1-1; D unclear. The V gene lost 5 bases and the J gene lost 1 base, with 8 bases spanning the gap. Germline V gene sequence: CDR1 SGHTA, CDR2 FQGNSA. The CDR3 runs 13 residues. CDR3: CASSPPKNTEAFF. The DNA for the CDR3 is TGTGCCAGCAGCCCCCCGAAGAACACTGAAGCTTTCTTT.

This chain joins TRBV9 and TRBJ2-2; 7 positions match TRBD1. The CDR3 runs 16 residues. Unmatched junction bases numbered 8, after V lost 4 bases and J lost 2 bases. CDR1 is SGDLS and CDR2 is YYNGEE in the germline V gene. DNA for the CDR3: TGTGCCAGCAGCCTTCGACAGGGAAGAAACACCGGGGAGCTGTTTTTT. This codes for CASSLRQGRNTGELFF.

This clone has just one count. The chain employs TRBV7-9 and TRBJ1-4; no firm D call. The germline V gene encodes CDR1 SEHNR and CDR2 FQNEAQ (reference sequence). The CDR3 totals 12 residues. V was clipped by 5 bases and J by 8 bases, with 9 bases between them. The CDR3 DNA is TGTGCCAGCAGCCATTCTCCCGAAAAACTGTTTTTT. This sequence encodes CASSHSPEKLFF.

The rearrangement uses TRBV6-5 and TRBJ2-2; 7 bases map to TRBD1. The CDR3 contains 15 residues. V dropped 6 bases and J dropped 7; count of bases not matched to a gene: 11. Germline V lookup: CDR1 MNHEY, CDR2 SVGAGI. The CDR3 nucleotides are TGTGCCAGCAGGGCCGACGACAGGGCGGGCGGGGAGCTGTTTTTT. Translating it yields CASRADDRAGGELFF.

The genes are TRBV7-9 and TRBJ1-2; D ambiguous. The CDR3 spans 14 residues. Trimming shortened V by 5 bases and J by 4 bases, and 14 bases separated the two germline ends. Germline V gene sequence: CDR1 SEHNR, CDR2 FQNEAQ (reference sequence). CDR3: CASSGMGGLYGYTF. CDR3 nucleotides: TGTGCCAGCAGCGGAATGGGAGGCCTCTATGGCTACACCTTC.

The chain uses TRBV28 and TRBJ2-1, with D perhaps matching TRBD1 (5 bases). Deletions cut 10 bases from V and 9 bases from J, with 19 bases between. This CDR3 has 13 residues. Per the germline V gene, CDR1 is MDHEN and CDR2 is SYDVKM. The chain's CDR3 is CATKQAGRSEQFF. DNA of the CDR3: TGTGCCACTAAGCAGGCAGGGCGAAGTGAGCAGTTCTTC.

V usage is TRBV11-2 and J usage is TRBJ1-6, with a weak D call TRBD1 (6 bases). CDR3 size: 13 residues. Germline V gene lookup returns CDR1 SGHAT and CDR2 FQNNGV. V was cut by 8 bases and J by 11 bases, with 16 bases left in between. This chain's CDR3 is CASGRGGLTPLHF. The CDR3 DNA is TGTGCCAGCGGAAGGGGGGGGCTTACACCCCTCCACTTT.

The sample holds one count of this clone. The CDR3 is CSVDSGTGMIYGYTF. The CDR3 DNA reads as TGCAGCGTAGATTCCGGGACAGGGATGATCTATGGCTACACCTTC. The gene calls are TRBV29-1 and TRBJ1-2, with 9 nucleotides matching TRBD1. The V and J ends lost 6 bases and 4 bases, in that order; junction bases with no gene match: 12. CDR3 length: 15 amino acids. CDR1 is SQVTM and CDR2 is ANQGSEA in the germline V gene.

The V and J genes are TRBV5-1 and TRBJ2-7; D possibly corresponds to TRBD2 (7 bases). Deletions cut 7 bases from V and 0 bases from J, with 29 bases between. CDR1 SGHRS and CDR2 YFSETQ come from the germline V gene. There are 19 residues in the CDR3. The chain's CDR3 is CASGSGGGSFKGPSYEQYF. CDR3 nucleotide sequence: TGCGCCAGCGGCTCTGGGGGGGGCTCCTTTAAGGGCCCCTCCTACGAGCAGTACTTC. Using reference TRBV5-1 and TRBJ2-7 for the parts outside the CDR3, the full variable domain is KAGVTQTPRYLIKTRGQQVTLSCSPISGHRSVSWYQQTPGQGLQFLFEYFSETQRNKGNFPGRFSGRQFSNSRSEMNVSTLELGDSALYLCASGSGGGSFKGPSYEQYFGPGTRLTVT.

V is TRBV24-1 and J is TRBJ1-1; TRBD1 matches 10 bases. Germline-derived CDR1 and CDR2 are KGHDR and SFDVKD. This CDR3 comprises 16 residues. After removal of 7 bases from V and 0 bases from J, the junction contained 7 bases not matched to a gene. CDR3 bases: TGTGCCACCAGAGCCGGGACAGGGGATTTGAACACTGAAGCTTTCTTT. Residues: CATRAGTGDLNTEAFF.

The rearrangement links TRBV12-2 to TRBJ1-2. TRBV12-2 constitutes a pseudogene. The CDR3 consists of 11 residues. CDR3 DNA sequence: TGTGCAAGTCGCCCGCGGATGAGCTACACCTTC. This encodes CASRPRMSYTF.

V is TRBV28 and J is TRBJ1-6; D is unclear. The CDR3 has 12 amino acids. From germline, CDR1 is MDHEN and CDR2 SYDVKM. V lost 1 base, J lost 10 bases, and 5 bases lay in between. Here the CDR3 DNA reads TGTGCCAGCAGTTTATTGGGGTCACCCCTCCACTTT. It is translated as CASSLLGSPLHF.

This chain connects TRBV12-3 or TRBV12-4 to TRBJ1-1; TRBD1 matches at 9 bases. V trimming: 6 bases; J trimming: 10 bases; junction bases outside the gene matches: 6. The CDR3 is 12 residues long. The CDR3 DNA sequence: TGTGCCAGCAGCCTCTCGGGACAGGGAGCTTTCTTT. Amino acids: CASSLSGQGAFF.

The CDR3 loop is CASSNFGVENTEAFF. CDR3 bases: TGCGCCAGCAGCAACTTCGGGGTGGAGAACACTGAAGCTTTCTTT. The V gene is TRBV5-1, the J gene TRBJ1-1; D is undetermined. Germline V gene lookup returns CDR1 SGHRS and CDR2 YFSETQ. V lost 4 bases and J 1 base, leaving 14 bases between the germline ends. The CDR3 extends over 15 amino acids.

The chain has TRBV9 and TRBJ1-2, with D unclear. The CDR3 is 13 residues long. Deletions cut 0 bases from V and 5 bases from J, with 8 bases between. CDR1 and CDR2 (germline): SGDLS, YYNGEE. CDR3 nucleotides: TGTGCCAGCAGCGTAGGGCAGGATTATGGCTACACCTTC. Protein sequence: CASSVGQDYGYTF.

This chain uses TRBV10-1 with TRBJ1-1, with TRBD1 matching 9 bases. Per the germline V gene, CDR1 is WNHNN and CDR2 is SYGVQD (reference sequence). V shed 11 bases, J shed 6 bases, and the junction held 13 bases outside the gene matches. The CDR3 contains 14 residues. The CDR3 coding sequence is TGCGCCGCCCGGGACAGGGTCTCCCCCCCTGAAGCTTTCTTT. This translates into CAARDRVSPPEAFF.